The 2 T cell receptor beta chains below were found in one sample sequenced in a study of blood T cell repertoires in COVID-19 (dated by TCRdb to the early 2020s). The library was generated by the immunoSEQ multiplex PCR assay. Entries here come from immuneACCESS through TCRdb and include only in-frame sequences with V and J called. Some clones fail to appear in such tables; in the studies checked, an unresolved V gene covers under half of the shortfall, and the cause of the remainder is unknown. The sample table holds 30,000 to 50,000 clones, of which 75% to 90% were seen once. The top ten clones comprise about 4.1% of the sample. The sequenced sample consisted of peripheral blood. The receptors were gathered from a man aged 60-69 years with acute or convalescent COVID-19.

CDR3 loop: CASSPHLGTVITYEQYF. The CDR3 nucleotides read TGTGCCAGCAGTCCCCACCTGGGGACAGTAATAACCTACGAGCAGTACTTC. V gene TRBV27 combines with J gene TRBJ2-7, with 7 positions matching TRBD1. The CDR3 consists of 17 residues. Unmatched junction bases numbered 15, after V lost 5 bases and J lost 2 bases. CDR1 is MNHEY, CDR2 SMNVEV, per germline (reference sequence).

This chain joins TRBV5-1 and TRBJ2-1, with D unclear. V lost 2 bases to trimming and J lost 8 bases, with 14 bases between them. Germline CDR1 reads SGHRS; CDR2 reads YFSETQ. The CDR3 spans 14 residues. The CDR3 DNA reads as TGCGCCAGCAGCTTTGGGCCCGCCAACGATGAGCAGTTCTTC. As protein: CASSFGPANDEQFF.